Presented here are 7 T cell receptor beta chains from one specimen sequenced in a study of T-cell memory formation after mild COVID-19. TCRdb re-called the 5' RACE reads through MiXCR, storing one row per CDR3 protein. Among about 170,000 distinct CDR3 sequences listed, over 10% were seen once. Sequenced input: PBMCs or a T cell subset sorted from them (not recorded which). The source is a young man who had mild COVID-19 (a few samples of this study predate the infection). Cell type and time point are not known.

This chain uses TRBV5-1 with TRBJ1-1; D unresolved. Germline CDR1 and CDR2: SGHRS and YFSETQ. The CDR3 consists of 13 residues. Deletions cut 0 bases from V and 4 bases from J, with 7 bases between. The CDR3 bases are TGCGCCAGCAGCTTGGGAGTTACCACTGAAGCTTTCTTT. It translates to CASSLGVTTEAFF.

Only a few counts were recorded for this clonotype. The gene calls are TRBV5-1 and TRBJ2-5; D perhaps matches TRBD2 (6 bases). Germline assignment: CDR1 SGHRS and CDR2 YFSETQ. This CDR3 region has 14 residues. V lost 5 bases and J lost 0, with 11 bases in between. Here the CDR3 DNA reads TGCGCCAGCAGACTACGGGAGTACCAAGAGACCCAGTACTTC. Translated, it gives CASRLREYQETQYF.

This clonotype was recorded many times. The chain joins TRBV9 to TRBJ2-1; possible D gene TRBD1, 5 bases. Trimming removed 4 bases from V and 6 bases from J, with 14 bases in between. The CDR3 is 14 amino acids. In germline, CDR1 is SGDLS, CDR2 YYNGEE. The CDR3 loop is CASSLRVGANEQFF. DNA of the CDR3: TGTGCCAGCAGCCTTAGAGTAGGGGCCAATGAGCAGTTCTTC.

The chain couples TRBV11-2 to TRBJ2-5; possibly TRBD1 or TRBD2 for D (6 bases each). CDR3 length equals 15 residues. Trimming pared 5 bases from V and 9 bases from J, leaving 22 bases between. The germline CDR1 and CDR2 sequences are SGHAT and FQNNGV. The CDR3 nucleotides read TGTGCCAGCAGCGCCCTAGGTCGGGGGCTGGGGGCCCAGTACTTC. It encodes CASSALGRGLGAQYF.

This chain joins TRBV3-1 and TRBJ2-5, with 8 positions matching TRBD2. Germline loops: CDR1 LGHDT, CDR2 YNNKEL (reference sequence). V shed 0 bases and J 1 base; nucleotides not matched to a gene: 10. There are 18 residues in the CDR3. The CDR3 nucleotides are TGTGCCAGCAGCCAAGATAACCGAGCGGGGGCCTTCCAAGAGACCCAGTACTTC. It specifies CASSQDNRAGAFQETQYF.

This clonotype was observed at least ten times. The chain joins TRBV20-1 to TRBJ2-1; D may be TRBD1 or TRBD2 (5 bases each). Germline CDR1 reads DFQATT; CDR2 reads SNEGSKA (reference sequence). Trimming stripped 2 bases from V and 8 bases from J, with 13 bases between. The CDR3 is 13 amino acids. The CDR3 DNA reads TGCAGTGCTAGACAGGGCATGGGGGATGAGCAGTTCTTC. It encodes CSARQGMGDEQFF.

This clonotype occurred many times. This chain links TRBV25-1 with TRBJ2-1; D is possibly TRBD1 (7 bases). This CDR3 spans 17 amino acids. V was clipped by 6 bases and J by 8 bases, with 26 bases between them. Germline CDR1 is MGHDK and CDR2 is SYGVNS. Written as DNA, the CDR3 is TGTGCCAGCAGGGAGGGGATGGGGGACAGACAAGGTGATGAGCAGTTCTTC. Its protein product is CASREGMGDRQGDEQFF.